This TCR beta chain is from a study of blood T cells in healthy people across ages. This clonotype was counted many times. Its antigen is not known. A second about 7 to 12 cycle PCR used barcoded and J-beta primers. MiXCR was run by TCRdb on the 5' RACE reads, yielding one entry per CDR3 protein. The sample has almost 800,000 distinct CDR3 sequences; roughly 64% are singletons. This CDR3 is built from 14 residues. The V end lost 2 bases, the J end lost 10 bases, and 12 bases lay between the germline ends. Per germline, CDR1 SGHTA and CDR2 FQGNSA. General observations from the study: The authors considered diversity estimates from one million T cells to be underestimates.

The chain couples TRBV7-2 to TRBJ1-6; D gene unclear. The specimen was blood. The TCR originated in a man younger than 45 in good health. The CDR3, as DNA: TGTGCCAGCAGCTTATGGACCGAATTGTCACCCCTCCACTTT. Translated, it gives CASSLWTELSPLHF.